Each of the 3 T cell receptor beta chains below was sequenced from the same sample in a study of blood T cell repertoires in COVID-19. Using immunoSEQ multiplex PCR, the repertoire was profiled, and TCRdb retains in-frame clones only, with some absent. This sample has about 11,000 clones; around 90% occur once, and the top ten carry 10%. Input material: peripheral blood. These receptors were taken from a human donor in a cohort sampled during active COVID-19.

The V call is TRBV5-1, the J call TRBJ2-3; D gene uncertain. Between the trimmed V and J ends, which lost 0 bases and 1 base, there was a span of 6 bases. This CDR3 is 14 amino acids long. Looked up from germline, CDR1 is SGHRS and CDR2 is YFSETQ. In DNA, the CDR3 is TGCGCCAGCAGCTTGGTGGCAGGCACAGATACGCAGTATTTT. Its translation: CASSLVAGTDTQYF.

The chain carries TRBV5-1 and TRBJ2-7; 10 bases align to TRBD2. The germline V gene encodes CDR1 SGHRS and CDR2 YFSETQ. V was clipped by 6 bases and J by 4 bases; unmatched bases: 10. This CDR3 is 15 amino acids long. This CDR3 reads CASTLIAGGVYEQYF. In nucleotides, the CDR3 is TGCGCCAGCACTCTCATAGCGGGGGGCGTTTACGAGCAGTACTTC.

The V call is TRBV5-1, the J call TRBJ2-6; 8 nucleotides agree with TRBD1. CDR3 size: 17 residues. V lost 1 base to trimming and J lost 4 bases; unmatched junction nucleotides: 7. CDR1 is SGHRS, CDR2 YFSETQ, per germline. The CDR3 loop is CASSLWTGSYGANVLTF. CDR3 sequence (DNA): TGCGCCAGCAGCTTGTGGACAGGGAGTTACGGGGCCAACGTCCTGACTTTC. Full variable domain (remainder filled in from reference TRBV5-1 and TRBJ2-6): KAGVTQTPRYLIKTRGQQVTLSCSPISGHRSVSWYQQTPGQGLQFLFEYFSETQRNKGNFPGRFSGRQFSNSRSEMNVSTLELGDSALYLCASSLWTGSYGANVLTFGAGSRLTVL.